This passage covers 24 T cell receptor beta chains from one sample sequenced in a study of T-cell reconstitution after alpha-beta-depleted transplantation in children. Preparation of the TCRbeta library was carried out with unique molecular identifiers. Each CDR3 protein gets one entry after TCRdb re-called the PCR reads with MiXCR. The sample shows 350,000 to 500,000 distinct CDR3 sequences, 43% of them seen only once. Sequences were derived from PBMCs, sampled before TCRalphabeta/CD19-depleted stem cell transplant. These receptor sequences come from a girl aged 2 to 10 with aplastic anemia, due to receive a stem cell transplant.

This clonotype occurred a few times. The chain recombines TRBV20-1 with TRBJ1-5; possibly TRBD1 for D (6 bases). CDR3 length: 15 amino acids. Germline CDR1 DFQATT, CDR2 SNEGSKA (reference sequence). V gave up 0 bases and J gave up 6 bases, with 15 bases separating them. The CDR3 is CSAREIEQGSQPQHF. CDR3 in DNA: TGCAGTGCTAGAGAGATTGAACAGGGAAGTCAGCCCCAGCATTTT.

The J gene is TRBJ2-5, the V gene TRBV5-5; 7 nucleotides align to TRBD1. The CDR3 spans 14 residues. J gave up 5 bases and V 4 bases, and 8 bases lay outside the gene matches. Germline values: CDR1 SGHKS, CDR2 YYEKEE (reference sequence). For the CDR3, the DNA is TGTGCCAGCAGCAGAACAGGGGAGTTGGAGACCCAGTACTTC. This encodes CASSRTGELETQYF.

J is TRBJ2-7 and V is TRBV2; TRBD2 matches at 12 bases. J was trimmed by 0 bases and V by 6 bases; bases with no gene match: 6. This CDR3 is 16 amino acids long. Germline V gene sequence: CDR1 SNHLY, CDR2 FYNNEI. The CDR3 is CASRLRTSGNSYEQYF. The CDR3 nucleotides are TGTGCCAGCAGGCTAAGGACTAGCGGGAACTCCTACGAGCAGTACTTC.

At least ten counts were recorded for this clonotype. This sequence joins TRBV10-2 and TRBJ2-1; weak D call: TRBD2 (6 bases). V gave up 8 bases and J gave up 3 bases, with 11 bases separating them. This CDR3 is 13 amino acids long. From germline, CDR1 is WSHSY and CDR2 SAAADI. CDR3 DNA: TGCGCCAGCCGGGCGGGACTCTACAATGAGCAGTTCTTC. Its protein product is CASRAGLYNEQFF.

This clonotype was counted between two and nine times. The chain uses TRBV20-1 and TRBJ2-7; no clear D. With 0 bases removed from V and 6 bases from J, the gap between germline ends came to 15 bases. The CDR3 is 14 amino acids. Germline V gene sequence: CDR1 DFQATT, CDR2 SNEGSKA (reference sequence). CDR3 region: CSARDGARVSEQYF. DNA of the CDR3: TGCAGTGCTAGAGATGGAGCCCGCGTGAGCGAGCAGTACTTC.

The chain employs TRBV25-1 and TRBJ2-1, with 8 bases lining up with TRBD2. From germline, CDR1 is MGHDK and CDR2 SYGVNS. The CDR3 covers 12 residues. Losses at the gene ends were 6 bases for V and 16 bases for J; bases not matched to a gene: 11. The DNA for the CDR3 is TGTGCCAGCAGCGGGGGGGGGTTCGTGCAATTCTTC. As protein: CASSGGGFVQFF. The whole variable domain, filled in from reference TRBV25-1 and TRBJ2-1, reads EADIYQTPRYLVIGTGKKITLECSQTMGHDKMYWYQQDPGMELHLIHYSYGVNSTEKGDLSSESTVSRIRTEHFPLTLESARPSHTSQYLCASSGGGFVQFFGPGTRLTVL.

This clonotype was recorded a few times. Here the CDR3 DNA reads TGCAGTGCCCGGACTAGCGGGTGGTACAATGAGCAGTTCTTC. It specifies CSARTSGWYNEQFF. The chain employs TRBV20-1 and TRBJ2-1, with TRBD2 matching 11 bases. This CDR3 contains 14 residues. Losses at the gene ends were 6 bases for V and 4 bases for J; bases not matched to a gene: 5. Germline CDR1 and CDR2: DFQATT and SNEGSKA (reference sequence).

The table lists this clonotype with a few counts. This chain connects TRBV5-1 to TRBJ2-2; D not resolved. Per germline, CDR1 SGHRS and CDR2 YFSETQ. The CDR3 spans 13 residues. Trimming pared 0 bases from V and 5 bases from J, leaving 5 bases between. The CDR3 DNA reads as TGCGCCAGCAGCTTGGAGTTGACCGGGGAGCTGTTTTTT. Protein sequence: CASSLELTGELFF.

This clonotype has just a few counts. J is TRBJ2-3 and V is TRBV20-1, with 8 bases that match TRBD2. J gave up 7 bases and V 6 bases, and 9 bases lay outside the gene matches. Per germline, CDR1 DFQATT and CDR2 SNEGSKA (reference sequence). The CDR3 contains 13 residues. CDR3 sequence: CSAPGRGLNTQYF. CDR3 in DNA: TGCAGTGCGCCCGGGAGGGGATTAAATACGCAGTATTTT.

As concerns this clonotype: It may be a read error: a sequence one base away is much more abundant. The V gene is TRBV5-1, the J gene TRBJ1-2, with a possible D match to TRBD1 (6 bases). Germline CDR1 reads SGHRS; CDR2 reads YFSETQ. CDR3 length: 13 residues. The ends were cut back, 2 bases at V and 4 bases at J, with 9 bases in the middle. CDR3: CASSFDRSYGYTF. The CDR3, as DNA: TGCGCCAGCAGCTTTGACAGGTCCTATGGCTACACCTTC.

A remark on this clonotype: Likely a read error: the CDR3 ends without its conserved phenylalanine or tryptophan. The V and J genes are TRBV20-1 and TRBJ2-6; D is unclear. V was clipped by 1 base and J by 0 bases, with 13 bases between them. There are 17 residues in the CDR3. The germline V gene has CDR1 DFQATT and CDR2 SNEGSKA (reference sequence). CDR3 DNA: TGCAGTGCTAGAGGTGGCACCTTCGACTCTGGGGCCAACGTCCTGACTCTC. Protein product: CSARGGTFDSGANVLTL.

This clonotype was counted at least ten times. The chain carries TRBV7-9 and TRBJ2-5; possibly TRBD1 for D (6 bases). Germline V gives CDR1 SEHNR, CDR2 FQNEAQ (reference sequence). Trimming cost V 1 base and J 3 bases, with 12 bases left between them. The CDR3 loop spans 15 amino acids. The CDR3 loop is CASSLGYRDKETQYF. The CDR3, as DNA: TGTGCCAGCAGCTTAGGATACCGGGACAAAGAGACCCAGTACTTC.

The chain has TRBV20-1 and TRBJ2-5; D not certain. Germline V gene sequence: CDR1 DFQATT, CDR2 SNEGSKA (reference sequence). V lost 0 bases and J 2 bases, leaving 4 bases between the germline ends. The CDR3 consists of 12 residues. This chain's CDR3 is CSARDVQETQYF. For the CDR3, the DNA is TGCAGTGCTAGAGACGTACAAGAGACCCAGTACTTC.

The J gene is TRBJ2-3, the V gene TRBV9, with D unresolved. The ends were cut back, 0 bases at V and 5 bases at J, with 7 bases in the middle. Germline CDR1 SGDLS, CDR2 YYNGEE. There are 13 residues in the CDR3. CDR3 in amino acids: CASSVGLLDTQYF. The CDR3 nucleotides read TGTGCCAGCAGCGTAGGACTTCTAGATACGCAGTATTTT.

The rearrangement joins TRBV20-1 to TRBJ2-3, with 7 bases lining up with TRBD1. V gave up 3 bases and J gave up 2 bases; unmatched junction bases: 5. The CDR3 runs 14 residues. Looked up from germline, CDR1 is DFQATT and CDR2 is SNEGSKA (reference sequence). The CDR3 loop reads CSASPGQLTDTQYF. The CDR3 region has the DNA TGCAGTGCTAGCCCGGGACAGCTCACAGATACGCAGTATTTT.

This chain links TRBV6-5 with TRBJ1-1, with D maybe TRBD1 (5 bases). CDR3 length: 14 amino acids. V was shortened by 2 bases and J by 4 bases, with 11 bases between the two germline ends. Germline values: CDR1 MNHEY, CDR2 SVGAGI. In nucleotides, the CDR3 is TGTGCCAGCAGTTACGGGGGATTGGGCACTGAAGCTTTCTTT. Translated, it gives CASSYGGLGTEAFF.

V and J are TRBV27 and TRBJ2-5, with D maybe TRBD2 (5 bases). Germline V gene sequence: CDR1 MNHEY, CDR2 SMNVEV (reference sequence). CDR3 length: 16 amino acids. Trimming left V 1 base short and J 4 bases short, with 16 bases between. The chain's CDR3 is CASSLFPGNAAETQYF. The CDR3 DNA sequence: TGTGCCAGCAGTTTATTCCCGGGGAACGCTGCAGAGACCCAGTACTTC.

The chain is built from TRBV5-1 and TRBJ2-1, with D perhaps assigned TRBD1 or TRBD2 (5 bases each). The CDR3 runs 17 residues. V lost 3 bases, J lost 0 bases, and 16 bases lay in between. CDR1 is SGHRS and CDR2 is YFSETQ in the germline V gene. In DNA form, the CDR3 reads TGCGCCAGCAGCTCCCGAGGGGTAGCGAGCTCCTACAATGAGCAGTTCTTC. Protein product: CASSSRGVASSYNEQFF.

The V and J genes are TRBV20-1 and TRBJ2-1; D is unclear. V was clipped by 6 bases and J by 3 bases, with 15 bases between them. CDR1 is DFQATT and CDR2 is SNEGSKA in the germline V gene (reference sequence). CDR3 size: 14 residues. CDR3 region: CSAQTTKGYNEQFF. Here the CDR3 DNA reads TGCAGTGCCCAAACTACCAAAGGCTACAATGAGCAGTTCTTC.

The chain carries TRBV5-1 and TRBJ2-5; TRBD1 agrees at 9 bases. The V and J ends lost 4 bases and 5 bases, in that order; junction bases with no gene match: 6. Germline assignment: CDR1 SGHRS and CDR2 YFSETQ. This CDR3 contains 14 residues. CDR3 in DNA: TGCGCCAGCAGCCTCACAGGGGGCGCGGAGACCCAGTACTTC. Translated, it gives CASSLTGGAETQYF. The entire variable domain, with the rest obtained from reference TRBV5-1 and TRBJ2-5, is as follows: KAGVTQTPRYLIKTRGQQVTLSCSPISGHRSVSWYQQTPGQGLQFLFEYFSETQRNKGNFPGRFSGRQFSNSRSEMNVSTLELGDSALYLCASSLTGGAETQYFGPGTRLLVL.

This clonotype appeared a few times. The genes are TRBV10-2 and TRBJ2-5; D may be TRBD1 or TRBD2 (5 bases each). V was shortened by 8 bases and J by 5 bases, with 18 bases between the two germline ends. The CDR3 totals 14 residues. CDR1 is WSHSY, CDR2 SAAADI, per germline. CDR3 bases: TGCGCCAGCGGGAGAGGAGGCGAGGGGGAGACCCAGTACTTC. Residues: CASGRGGEGETQYF.

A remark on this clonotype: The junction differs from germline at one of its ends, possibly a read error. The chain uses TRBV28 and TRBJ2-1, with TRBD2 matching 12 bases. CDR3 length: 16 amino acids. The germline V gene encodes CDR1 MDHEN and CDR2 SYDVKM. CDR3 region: CASSTTSGGLYNERFF. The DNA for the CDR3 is TGTGCCAGCAGTACGACTAGCGGGGGACTCTACAATGAGCGGTTCTTC.

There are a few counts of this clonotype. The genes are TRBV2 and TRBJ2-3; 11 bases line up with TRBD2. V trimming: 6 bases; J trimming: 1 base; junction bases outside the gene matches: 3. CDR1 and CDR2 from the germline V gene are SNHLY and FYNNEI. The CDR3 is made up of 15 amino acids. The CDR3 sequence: CASRRGLAGTDTQYF. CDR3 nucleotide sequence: TGTGCCAGCAGGAGGGGACTAGCGGGCACAGATACGCAGTATTTT.

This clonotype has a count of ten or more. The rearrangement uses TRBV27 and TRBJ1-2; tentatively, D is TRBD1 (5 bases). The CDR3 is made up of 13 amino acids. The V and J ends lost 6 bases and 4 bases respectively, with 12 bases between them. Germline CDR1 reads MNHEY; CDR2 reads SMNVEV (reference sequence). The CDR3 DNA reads TGTGCCAGCAGCCCCCTTGACAGCTATGGCTACACCTTC. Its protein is CASSPLDSYGYTF.